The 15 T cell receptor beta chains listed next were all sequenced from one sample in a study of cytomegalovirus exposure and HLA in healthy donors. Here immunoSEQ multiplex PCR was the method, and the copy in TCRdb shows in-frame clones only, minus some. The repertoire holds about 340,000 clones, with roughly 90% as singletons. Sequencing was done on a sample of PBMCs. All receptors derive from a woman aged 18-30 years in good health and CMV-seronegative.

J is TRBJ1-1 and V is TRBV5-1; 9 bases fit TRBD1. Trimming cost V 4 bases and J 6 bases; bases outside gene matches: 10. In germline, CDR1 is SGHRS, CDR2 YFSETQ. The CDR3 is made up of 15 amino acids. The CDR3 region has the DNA TGCGCCAGCAGCAGATGGACAGGGGATGGGGCTGAAGCTTTCTTT. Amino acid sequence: CASSRWTGDGAEAFF.

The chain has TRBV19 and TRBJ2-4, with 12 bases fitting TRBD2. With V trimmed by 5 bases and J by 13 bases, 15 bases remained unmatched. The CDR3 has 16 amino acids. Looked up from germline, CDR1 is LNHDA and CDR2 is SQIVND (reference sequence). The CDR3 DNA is TGTGCCAGTAGTTTCCGAACCGGGACTAGCGGGCCCAAACAGTACTTC. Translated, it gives CASSFRTGTSGPKQYF.

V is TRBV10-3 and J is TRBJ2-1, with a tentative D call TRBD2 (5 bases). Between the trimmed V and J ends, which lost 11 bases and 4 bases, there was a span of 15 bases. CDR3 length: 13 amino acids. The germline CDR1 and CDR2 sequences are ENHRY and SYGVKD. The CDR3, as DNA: TGTGCCTCCCGGGAAGCGTCATACAATGAGCAGTTCTTC. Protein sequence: CASREASYNEQFF.

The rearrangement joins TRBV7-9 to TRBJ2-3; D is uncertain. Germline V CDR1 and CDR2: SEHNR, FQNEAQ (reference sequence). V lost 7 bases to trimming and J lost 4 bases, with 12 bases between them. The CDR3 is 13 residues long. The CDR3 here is CASTWVGADTQYF. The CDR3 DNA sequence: TGTGCCAGCACATGGGTGGGCGCAGATACGCAGTATTTT.

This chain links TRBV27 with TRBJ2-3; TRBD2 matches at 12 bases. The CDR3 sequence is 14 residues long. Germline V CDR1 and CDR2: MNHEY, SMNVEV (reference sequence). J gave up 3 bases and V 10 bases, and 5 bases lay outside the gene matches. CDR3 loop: CATLAGGRTDTQYF. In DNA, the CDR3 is TGTGCCACCCTAGCGGGAGGGAGGACAGATACGCAGTATTTT.

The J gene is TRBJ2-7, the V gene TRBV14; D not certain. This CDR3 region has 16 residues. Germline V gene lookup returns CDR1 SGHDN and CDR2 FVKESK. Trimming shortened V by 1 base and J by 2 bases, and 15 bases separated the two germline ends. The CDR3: CASSQAVLTPPYEQYF. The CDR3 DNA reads TGTGCCAGCAGCCAAGCAGTCCTCACCCCCCCCTACGAGCAGTACTTC.

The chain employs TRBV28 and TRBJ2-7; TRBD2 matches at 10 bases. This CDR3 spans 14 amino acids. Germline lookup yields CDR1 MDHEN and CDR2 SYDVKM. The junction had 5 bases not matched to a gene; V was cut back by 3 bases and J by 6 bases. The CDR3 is CASSLPSGRVEQYF. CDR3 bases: TGTGCCAGCAGTTTGCCGAGCGGGAGGGTCGAGCAGTACTTC.

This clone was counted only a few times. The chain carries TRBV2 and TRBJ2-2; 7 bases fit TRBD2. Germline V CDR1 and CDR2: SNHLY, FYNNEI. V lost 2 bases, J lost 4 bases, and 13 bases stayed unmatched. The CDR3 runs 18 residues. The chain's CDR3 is CASSESPWGGGGTGELFF. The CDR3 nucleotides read TGTGCCAGCAGTGAATCCCCATGGGGGGGAGGAGGCACCGGGGAGCTGTTTTTT. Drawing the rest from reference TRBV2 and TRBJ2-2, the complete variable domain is EPEVTQTPSHQVTQMGQEVILRCVPISNHLYFYWYRQILGQKVEFLVSFYNNEISEKSEIFDDQFSVERPDGSNFTLKIRSTKLEDSAMYFCASSESPWGGGGTGELFFGEGSRLTVL.

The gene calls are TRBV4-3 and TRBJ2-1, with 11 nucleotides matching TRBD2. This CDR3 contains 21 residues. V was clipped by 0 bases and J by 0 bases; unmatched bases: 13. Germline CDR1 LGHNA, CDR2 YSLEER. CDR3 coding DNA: TGCGCCAGCAGCCAAGAGGGGGTGGGACTAGCGGACAAGAGCTCCTACAATGAGCAGTTCTTC. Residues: CASSQEGVGLADKSSYNEQFF.

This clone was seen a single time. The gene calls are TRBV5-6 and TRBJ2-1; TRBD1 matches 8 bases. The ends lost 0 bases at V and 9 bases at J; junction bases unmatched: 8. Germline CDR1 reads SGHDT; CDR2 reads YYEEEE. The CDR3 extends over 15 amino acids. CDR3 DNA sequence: TGTGCCAGCAGCTTGGACGGACAGGGTATAGGTGAGCAGTTCTTC. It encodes CASSLDGQGIGEQFF.

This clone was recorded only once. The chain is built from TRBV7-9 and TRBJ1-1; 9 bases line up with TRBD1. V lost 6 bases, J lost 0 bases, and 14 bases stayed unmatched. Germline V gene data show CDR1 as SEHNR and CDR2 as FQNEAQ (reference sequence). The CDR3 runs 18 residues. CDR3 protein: CASRRPWTGAGMNTEAFF. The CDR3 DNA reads TGTGCCAGCAGACGACCATGGACAGGGGCTGGAATGAACACTGAAGCTTTCTTT.

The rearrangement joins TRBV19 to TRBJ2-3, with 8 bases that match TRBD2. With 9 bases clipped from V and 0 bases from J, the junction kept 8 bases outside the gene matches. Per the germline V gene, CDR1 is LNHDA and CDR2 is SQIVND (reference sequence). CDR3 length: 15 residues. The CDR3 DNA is TGTGCCAGCACAACTAGCGGCTCCAGCACAGATACGCAGTATTTT. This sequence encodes CASTTSGSSTDTQYF.

CDR3 region: CASSPGTLNYGYTF. The CDR3 DNA reads TGTGCCAGCAGCCCCGGTACACTAAACTATGGCTACACCTTC. The J gene is TRBJ1-2, the V gene TRBV28; D gene uncertain. The CDR3 sequence is 14 residues long. Germline assignment: CDR1 MDHEN and CDR2 SYDVKM. Deletions cut 6 bases from V and 2 bases from J, with 13 bases between.

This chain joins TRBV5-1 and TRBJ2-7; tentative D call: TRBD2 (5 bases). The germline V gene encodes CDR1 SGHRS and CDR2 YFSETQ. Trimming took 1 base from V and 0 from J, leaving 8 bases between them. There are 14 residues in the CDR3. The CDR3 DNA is TGCGCCAGCAGCTTGAAGCGGCACTCCTACGAGCAGTACTTC. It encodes CASSLKRHSYEQYF.

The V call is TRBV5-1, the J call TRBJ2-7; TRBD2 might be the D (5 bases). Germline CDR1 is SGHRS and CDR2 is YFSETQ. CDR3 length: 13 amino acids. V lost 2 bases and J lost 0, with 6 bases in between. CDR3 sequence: CASSFEGSYEQYF. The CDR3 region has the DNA TGCGCCAGCAGCTTTGAGGGCTCCTACGAGCAGTACTTC.